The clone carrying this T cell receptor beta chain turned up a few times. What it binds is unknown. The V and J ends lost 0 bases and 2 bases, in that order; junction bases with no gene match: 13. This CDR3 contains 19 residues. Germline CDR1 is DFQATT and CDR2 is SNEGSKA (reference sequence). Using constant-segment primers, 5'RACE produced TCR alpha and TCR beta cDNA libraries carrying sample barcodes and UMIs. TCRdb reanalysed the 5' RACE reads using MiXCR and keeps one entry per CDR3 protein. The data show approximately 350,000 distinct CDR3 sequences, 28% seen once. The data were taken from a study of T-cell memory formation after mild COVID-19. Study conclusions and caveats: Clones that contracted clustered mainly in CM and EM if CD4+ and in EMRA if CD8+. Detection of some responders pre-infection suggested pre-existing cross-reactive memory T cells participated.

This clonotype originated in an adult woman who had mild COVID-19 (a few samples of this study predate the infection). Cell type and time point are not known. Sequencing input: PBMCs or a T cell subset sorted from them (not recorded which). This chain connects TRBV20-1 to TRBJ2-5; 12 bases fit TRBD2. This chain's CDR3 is CSARDPQGTSGGSQETQYF. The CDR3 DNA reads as TGCAGTGCTAGAGATCCCCAGGGTACTAGCGGGGGGTCGCAAGAGACCCAGTACTTC.